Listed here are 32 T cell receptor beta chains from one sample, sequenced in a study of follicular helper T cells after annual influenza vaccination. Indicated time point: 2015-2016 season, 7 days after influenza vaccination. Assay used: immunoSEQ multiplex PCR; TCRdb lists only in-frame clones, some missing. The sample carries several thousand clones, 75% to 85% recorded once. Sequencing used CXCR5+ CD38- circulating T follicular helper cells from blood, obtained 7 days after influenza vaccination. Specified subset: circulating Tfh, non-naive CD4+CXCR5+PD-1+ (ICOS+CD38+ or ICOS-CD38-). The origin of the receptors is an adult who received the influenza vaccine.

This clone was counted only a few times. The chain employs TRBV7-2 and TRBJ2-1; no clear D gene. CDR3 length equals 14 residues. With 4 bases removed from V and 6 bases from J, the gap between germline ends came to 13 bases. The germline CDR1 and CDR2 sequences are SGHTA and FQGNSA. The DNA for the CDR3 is TGTGCCAGCAGCTCACGACCTCCGCTCAATGAGCAGTTCTTC. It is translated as CASSSRPPLNEQFF. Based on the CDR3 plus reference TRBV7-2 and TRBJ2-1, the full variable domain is GAGVSQSPSNKVTEKGKDVELRCDPISGHTALYWYRQSLGQGLEFLIYFQGNSAPDKSGLPSDRFSAERTGGSVSTLTIQRTQQEDSAVYLCASSSRPPLNEQFFGPGTRLTVL.

The CDR3, as DNA: TGTGCCAGCAGTGATACCAGACAGGGGGTAAATCTCCTCCACTTT. The encoded protein is CASSDTRQGVNLLHF. The chain recombines TRBV25-1 with TRBJ1-6; 9 bases are a match to TRBD1. Germline V gives CDR1 MGHDK, CDR2 SYGVNS. The CDR3 sequence is 15 residues long. J lost 15 bases, V lost 3 bases, and 12 bases had no gene match.

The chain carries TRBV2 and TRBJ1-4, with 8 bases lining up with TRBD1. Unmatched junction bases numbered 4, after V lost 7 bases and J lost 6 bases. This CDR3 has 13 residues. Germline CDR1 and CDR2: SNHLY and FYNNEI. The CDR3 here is CASKDRVYEKLFF. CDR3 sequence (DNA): TGTGCCAGCAAGGACAGGGTTTATGAAAAACTGTTTTTT.

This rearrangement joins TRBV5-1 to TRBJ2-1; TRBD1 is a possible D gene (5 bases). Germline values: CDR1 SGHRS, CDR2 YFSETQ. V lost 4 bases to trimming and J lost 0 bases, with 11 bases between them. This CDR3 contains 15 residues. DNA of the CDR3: TGCGCCAGCAGCATAGGGGCCAGCTCCTACAATGAGCAGTTCTTC. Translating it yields CASSIGASSYNEQFF. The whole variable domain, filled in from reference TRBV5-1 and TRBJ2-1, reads KAGVTQTPRYLIKTRGQQVTLSCSPISGHRSVSWYQQTPGQGLQFLFEYFSETQRNKGNFPGRFSGRQFSNSRSEMNVSTLELGDSALYLCASSIGASSYNEQFFGPGTRLTVL.

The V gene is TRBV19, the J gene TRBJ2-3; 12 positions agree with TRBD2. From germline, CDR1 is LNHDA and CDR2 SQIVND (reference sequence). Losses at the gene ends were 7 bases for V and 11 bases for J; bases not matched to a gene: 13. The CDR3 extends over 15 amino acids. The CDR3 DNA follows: TGTGCCAGTACCACACCTAGCGGGGGGGTGGCGGTGCAGTATTTT. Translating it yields CASTTPSGGVAVQYF.

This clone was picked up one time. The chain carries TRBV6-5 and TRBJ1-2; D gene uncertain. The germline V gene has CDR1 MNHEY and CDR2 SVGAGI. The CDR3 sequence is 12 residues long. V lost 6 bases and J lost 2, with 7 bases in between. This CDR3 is CASRDQNYGYTF. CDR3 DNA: TGTGCCAGCAGAGACCAAAACTATGGCTACACCTTC.

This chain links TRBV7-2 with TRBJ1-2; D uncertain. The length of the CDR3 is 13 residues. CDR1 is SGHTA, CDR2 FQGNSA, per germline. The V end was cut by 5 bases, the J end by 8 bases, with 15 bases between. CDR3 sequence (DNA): TGTGCCAGCAGCGCCCTCCCTACTTCAGGCTACACCTTC. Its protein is CASSALPTSGYTF.

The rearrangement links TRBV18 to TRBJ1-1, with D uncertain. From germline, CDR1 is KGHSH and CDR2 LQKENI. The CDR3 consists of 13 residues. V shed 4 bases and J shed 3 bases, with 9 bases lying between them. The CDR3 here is CASSLEEDTEAFF. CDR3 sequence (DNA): TGTGCCAGCTCACTTGAGGAGGACACTGAAGCTTTCTTT.

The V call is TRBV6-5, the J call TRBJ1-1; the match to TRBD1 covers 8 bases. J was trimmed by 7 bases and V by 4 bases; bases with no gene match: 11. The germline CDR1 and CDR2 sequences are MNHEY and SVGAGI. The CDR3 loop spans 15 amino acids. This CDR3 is CASSSDDRGGGEAFF. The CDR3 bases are TGTGCCAGCAGTTCGGATGACAGGGGAGGCGGTGAAGCTTTCTTT.

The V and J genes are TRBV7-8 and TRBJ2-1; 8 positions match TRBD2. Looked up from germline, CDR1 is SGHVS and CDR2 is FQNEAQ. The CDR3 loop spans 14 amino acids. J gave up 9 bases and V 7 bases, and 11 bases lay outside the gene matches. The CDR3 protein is CASTRERGSFEQFF. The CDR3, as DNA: TGTGCCAGCACCAGAGAGCGGGGGTCTTTTGAGCAGTTCTTC.

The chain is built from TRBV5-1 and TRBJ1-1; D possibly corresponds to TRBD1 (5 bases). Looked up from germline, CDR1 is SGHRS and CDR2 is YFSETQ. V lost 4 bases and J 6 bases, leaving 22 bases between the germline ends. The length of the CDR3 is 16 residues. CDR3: CASSASPLTGGAEAFF. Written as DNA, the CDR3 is TGCGCCAGCAGCGCCTCCCCCCTTACTGGAGGGGCTGAAGCTTTCTTT.

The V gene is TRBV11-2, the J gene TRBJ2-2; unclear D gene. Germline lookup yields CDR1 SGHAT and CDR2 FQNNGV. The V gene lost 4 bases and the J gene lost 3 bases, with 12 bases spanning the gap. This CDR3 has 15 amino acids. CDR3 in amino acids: CASSWNKGDTGELFF. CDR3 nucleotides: TGTGCCAGCAGCTGGAACAAGGGTGACACCGGGGAGCTGTTTTTT. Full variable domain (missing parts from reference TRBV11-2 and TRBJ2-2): EAGVAQSPRYKIIEKRQSVAFWCNPISGHATLYWYQQILGQGPKLLIQFQNNGVVDDSQLPKDRFSAERLKGVDSTLKIQPAKLEDSAVYLCASSWNKGDTGELFFGEGSRLTVL.

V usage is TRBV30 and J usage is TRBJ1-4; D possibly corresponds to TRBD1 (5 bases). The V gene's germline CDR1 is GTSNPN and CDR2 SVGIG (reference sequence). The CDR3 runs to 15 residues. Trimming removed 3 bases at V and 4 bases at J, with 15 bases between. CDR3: CAWRIPGQGNEKLFF. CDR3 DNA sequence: TGTGCCTGGAGGATTCCAGGGCAGGGTAATGAAAAACTGTTTTTT.

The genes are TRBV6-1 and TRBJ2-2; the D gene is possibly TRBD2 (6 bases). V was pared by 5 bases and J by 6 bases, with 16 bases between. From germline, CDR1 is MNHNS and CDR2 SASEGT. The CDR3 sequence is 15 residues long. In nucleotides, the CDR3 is TGTGCCAGCAGTCCTGGTGGAGGGCCGGCCGGGGAGCTGTTTTTT. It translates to CASSPGGGPAGELFF.

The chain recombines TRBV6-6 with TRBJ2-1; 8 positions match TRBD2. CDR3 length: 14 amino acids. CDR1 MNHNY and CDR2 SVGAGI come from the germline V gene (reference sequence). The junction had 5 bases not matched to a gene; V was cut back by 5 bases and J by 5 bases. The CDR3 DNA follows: TGTGCCAGCAGTCCCGGGACTAGGAACAATGAGCAGTTCTTC. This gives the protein CASSPGTRNNEQFF.

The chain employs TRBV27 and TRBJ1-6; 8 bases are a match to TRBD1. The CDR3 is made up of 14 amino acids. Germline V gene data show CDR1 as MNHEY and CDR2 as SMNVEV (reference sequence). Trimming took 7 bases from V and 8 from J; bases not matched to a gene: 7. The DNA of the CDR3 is TGTGCCAGCACCACAGGGGGGGGATATTCACCCCTCCACTTT. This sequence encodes CASTTGGGYSPLHF.

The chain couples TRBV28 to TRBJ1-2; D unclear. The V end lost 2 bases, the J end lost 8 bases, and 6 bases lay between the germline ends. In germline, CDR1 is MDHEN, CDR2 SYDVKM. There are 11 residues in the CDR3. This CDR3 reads CASSLREGYTF. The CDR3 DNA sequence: TGTGCCAGCAGTTTACGTGAGGGCTACACCTTC.

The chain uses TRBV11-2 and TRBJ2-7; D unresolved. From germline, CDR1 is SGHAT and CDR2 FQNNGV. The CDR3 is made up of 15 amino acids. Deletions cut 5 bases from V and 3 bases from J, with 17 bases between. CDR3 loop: CASSPVTRGDYEQYF. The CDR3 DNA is TGTGCCAGCAGCCCAGTTACCCGAGGCGACTACGAGCAGTACTTC.

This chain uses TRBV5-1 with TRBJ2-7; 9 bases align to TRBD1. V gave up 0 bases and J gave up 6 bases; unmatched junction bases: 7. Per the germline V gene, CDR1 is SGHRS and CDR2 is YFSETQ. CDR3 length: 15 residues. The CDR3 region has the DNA TGCGCCAGCAGCTTGGCGGGGACAGGGACGGGCGAGCAGTACTTC. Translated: CASSLAGTGTGEQYF.

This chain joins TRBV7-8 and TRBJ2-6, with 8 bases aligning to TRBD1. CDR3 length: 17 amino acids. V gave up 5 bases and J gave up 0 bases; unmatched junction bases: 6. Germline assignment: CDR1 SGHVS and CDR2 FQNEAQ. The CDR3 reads CASSPGQGRSGANVLTF. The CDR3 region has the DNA TGTGCCAGCAGCCCCGGACAGGGACGCTCTGGGGCCAACGTCCTGACTTTC.

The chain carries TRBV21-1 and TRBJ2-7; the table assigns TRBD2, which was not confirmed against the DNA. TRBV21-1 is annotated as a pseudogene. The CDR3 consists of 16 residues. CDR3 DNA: TGTGCCAGCAGCAAAGTTCCGCAGCGAGACTCCTACGAGCAGTACTTC. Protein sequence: CASSKVPQRDSYEQYF.

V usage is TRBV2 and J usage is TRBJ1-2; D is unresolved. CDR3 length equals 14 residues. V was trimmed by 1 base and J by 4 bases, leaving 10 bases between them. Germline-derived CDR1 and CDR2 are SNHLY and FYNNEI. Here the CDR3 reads CASSEGTSIYGYTF. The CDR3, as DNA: TGTGCCAGCAGTGAAGGGACGTCGATCTATGGCTACACCTTC.

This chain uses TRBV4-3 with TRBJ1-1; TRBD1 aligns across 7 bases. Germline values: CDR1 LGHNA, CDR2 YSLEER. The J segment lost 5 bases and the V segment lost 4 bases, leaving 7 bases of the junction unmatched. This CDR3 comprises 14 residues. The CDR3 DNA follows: TGCGCCAGCAGCCTAGCCCCCAGGGGGACTGAAGCTTTCTTT. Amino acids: CASSLAPRGTEAFF.

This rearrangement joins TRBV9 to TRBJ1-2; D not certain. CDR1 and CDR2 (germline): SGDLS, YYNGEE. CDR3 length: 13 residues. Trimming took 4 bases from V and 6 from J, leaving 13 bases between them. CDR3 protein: CASSPGRMDGYTF. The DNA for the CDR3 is TGTGCCAGCAGCCCAGGACGGATGGATGGCTACACCTTC.

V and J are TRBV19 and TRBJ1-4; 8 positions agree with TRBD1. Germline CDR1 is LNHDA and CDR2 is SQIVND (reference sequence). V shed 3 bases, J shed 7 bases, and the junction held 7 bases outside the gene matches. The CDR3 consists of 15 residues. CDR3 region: CASSMDRAGGEKLFF. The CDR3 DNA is TGTGCCAGTAGTATGGACAGGGCCGGAGGTGAAAAACTGTTTTTT. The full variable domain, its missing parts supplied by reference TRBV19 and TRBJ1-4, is DGGITQSPKYLFRKEGQNVTLSCEQNLNHDAMYWYRQDPGQGLRLIYYSQIVNDFQKGDIAEGYSVSREKKESFPLTVTSAQKNPTAFYLCASSMDRAGGEKLFFGSGTQLSVL.

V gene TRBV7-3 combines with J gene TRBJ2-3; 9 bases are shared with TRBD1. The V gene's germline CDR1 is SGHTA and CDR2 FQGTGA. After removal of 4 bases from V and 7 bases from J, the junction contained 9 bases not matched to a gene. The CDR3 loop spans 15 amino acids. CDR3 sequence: CASSYSGQGRNTQYF. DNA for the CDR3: TGTGCCAGCAGCTACTCGGGACAGGGCAGGAATACGCAGTATTTT.

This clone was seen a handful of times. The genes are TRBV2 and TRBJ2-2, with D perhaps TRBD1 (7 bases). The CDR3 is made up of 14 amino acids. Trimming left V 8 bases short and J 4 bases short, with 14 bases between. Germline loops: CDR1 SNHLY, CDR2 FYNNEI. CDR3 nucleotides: TGTGCCAGCGCGGGGACAGTGGTCACCGGGGAGCTGTTTTTT. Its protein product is CASAGTVVTGELFF.

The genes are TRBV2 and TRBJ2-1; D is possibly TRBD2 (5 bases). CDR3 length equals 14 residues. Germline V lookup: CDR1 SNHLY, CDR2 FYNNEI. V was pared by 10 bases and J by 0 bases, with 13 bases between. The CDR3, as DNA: TGTGCCACCGGGCGGAGGCCCTCCTACAATGAGCAGTTCTTC. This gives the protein CATGRRPSYNEQFF.

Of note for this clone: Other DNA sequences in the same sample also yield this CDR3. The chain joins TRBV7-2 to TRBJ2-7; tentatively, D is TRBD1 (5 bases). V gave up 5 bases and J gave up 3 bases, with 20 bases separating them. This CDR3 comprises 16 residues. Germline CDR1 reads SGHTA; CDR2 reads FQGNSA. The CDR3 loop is CASSQQGVAASYEQYF. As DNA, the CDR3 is TGTGCCAGCAGCCAGCAAGGGGTGGCGGCGAGCTACGAGCAGTACTTC.

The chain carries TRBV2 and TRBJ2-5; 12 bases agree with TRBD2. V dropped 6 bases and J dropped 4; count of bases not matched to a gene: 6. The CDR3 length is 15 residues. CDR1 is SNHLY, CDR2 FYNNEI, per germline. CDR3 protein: CASRASGGARETQYF. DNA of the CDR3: TGTGCCAGCAGGGCTAGCGGGGGGGCGCGAGAGACCCAGTACTTC.

This CDR3 reads CASRPTGGGGYGYTF. In DNA, the CDR3 is TGTGCCAGCAGACCTACAGGGGGAGGGGGCTATGGCTACACCTTC. The J gene is TRBJ1-2, the V gene TRBV28; 8 bases match TRBD1. CDR1 and CDR2 from the germline V gene are MDHEN and SYDVKM. Unmatched junction bases numbered 10, after V lost 6 bases and J lost 4 bases. CDR3 length: 15 residues.

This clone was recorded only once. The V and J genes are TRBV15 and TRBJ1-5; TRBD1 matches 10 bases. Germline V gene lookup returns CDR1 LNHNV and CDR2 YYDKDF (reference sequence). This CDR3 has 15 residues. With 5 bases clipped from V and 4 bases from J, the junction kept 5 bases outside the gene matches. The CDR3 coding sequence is TGTGCCACCAGCGGGGGACAGGGGCTAAATCAGCCCCAGCATTTT. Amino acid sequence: CATSGGQGLNQPQHF.